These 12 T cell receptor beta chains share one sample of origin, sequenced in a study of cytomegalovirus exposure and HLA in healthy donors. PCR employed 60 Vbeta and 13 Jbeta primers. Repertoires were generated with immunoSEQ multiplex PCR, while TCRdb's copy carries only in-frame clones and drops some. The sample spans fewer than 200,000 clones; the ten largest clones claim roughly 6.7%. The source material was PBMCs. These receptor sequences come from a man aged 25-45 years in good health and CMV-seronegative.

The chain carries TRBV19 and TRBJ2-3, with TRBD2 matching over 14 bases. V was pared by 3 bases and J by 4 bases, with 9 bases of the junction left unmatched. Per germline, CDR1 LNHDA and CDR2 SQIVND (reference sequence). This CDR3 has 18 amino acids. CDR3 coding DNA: TGTGCCAGTAGTATCCTTACGGGACTAGCGGGAGTTCCAGATACGCAGTATTTT. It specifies CASSILTGLAGVPDTQYF.

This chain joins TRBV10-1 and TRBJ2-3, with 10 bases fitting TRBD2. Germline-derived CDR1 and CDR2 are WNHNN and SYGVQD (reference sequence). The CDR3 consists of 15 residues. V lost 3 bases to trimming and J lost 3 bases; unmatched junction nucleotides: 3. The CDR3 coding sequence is TGCGCCAGCAGTGACGGTAGCGGGGGGACAGATACGCAGTATTTT. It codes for CASSDGSGGTDTQYF.

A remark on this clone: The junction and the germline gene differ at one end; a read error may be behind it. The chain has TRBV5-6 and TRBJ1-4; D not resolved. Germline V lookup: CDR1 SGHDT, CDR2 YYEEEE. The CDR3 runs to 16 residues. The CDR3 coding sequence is TGTGCCAGCAGCTTGGGGACTCCTGAATCTAATGGAAAACTGTTTTTT. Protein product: CASSLGTPESNGKLFF.

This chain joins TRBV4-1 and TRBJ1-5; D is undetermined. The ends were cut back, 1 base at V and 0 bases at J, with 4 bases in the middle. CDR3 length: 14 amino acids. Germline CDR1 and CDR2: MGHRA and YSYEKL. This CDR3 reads CASSQVNSNQPQHF. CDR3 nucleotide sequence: TGCGCCAGCAGCCAAGTAAATAGCAATCAGCCCCAGCATTTT.

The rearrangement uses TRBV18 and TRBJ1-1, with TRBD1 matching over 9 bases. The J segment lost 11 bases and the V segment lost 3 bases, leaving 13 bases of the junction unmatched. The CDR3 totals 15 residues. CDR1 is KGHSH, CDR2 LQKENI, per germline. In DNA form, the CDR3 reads TGTGCCAGCTCACCCCCCGGGACAGGGACTTTGGGGGCTTTCTTT. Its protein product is CASSPPGTGTLGAFF.

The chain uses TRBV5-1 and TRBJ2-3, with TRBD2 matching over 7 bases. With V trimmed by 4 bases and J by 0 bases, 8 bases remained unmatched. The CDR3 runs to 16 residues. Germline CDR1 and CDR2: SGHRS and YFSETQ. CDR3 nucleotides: TGCGCCAGCAGCCCCTCCGGGACTACCAGCACAGATACGCAGTATTTT. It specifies CASSPSGTTSTDTQYF.

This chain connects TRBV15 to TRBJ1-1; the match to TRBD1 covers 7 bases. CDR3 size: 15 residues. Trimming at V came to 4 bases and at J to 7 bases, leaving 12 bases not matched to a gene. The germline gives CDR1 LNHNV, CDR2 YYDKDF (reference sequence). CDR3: CATSNDREDRDEAFF. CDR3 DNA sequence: TGTGCCACCAGCAATGACAGGGAGGATAGGGATGAAGCTTTCTTT.

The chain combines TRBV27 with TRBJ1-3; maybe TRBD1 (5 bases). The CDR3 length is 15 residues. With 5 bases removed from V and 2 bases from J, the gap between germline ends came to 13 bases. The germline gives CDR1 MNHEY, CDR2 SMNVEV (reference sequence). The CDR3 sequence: CASSADRLAGNTIYF. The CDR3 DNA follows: TGTGCCAGCAGTGCCGACAGACTAGCTGGAAACACCATATATTTT.

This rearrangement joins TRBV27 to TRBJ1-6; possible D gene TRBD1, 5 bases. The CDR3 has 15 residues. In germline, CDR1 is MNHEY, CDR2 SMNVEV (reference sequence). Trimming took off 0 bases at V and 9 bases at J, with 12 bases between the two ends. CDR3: CASSLSDSSRSPLHF. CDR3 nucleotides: TGTGCCAGCAGTTTATCCGACAGTTCACGTTCACCCCTCCACTTT.

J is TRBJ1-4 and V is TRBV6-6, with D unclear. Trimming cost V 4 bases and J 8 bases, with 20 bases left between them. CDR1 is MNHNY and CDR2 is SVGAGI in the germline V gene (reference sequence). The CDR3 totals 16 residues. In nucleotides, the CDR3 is TGTGCCAGCAGTTCAGGCTTGGTCCGCACCGGCGAAAAACTGTTTTTT. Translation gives CASSSGLVRTGEKLFF.

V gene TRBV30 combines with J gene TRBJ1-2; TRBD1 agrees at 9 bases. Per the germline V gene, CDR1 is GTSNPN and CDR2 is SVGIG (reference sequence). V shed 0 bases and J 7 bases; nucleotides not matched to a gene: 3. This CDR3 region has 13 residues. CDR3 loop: CAWSVTGGFGYTF. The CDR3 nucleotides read TGTGCCTGGAGTGTAACAGGGGGCTTTGGCTACACCTTC. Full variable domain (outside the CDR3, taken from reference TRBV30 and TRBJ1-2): SQTIHQWPATLVQPVGSPLSLECTVEGTSNPNLYWYRQAAGRGLQLLFYSVGIGQISSEVPQNLSASRPQDRQFILSSKKLLLSDSGFYLCAWSVTGGFGYTFGSGTRLTVV.

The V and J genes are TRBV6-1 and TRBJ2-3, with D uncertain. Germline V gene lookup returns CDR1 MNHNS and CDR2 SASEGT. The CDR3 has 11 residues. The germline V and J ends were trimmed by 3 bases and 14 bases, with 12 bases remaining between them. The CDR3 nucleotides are TGTGCCAGCAGTGACCCCCGACGGAGGTATTTT. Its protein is CASSDPRRRYF.